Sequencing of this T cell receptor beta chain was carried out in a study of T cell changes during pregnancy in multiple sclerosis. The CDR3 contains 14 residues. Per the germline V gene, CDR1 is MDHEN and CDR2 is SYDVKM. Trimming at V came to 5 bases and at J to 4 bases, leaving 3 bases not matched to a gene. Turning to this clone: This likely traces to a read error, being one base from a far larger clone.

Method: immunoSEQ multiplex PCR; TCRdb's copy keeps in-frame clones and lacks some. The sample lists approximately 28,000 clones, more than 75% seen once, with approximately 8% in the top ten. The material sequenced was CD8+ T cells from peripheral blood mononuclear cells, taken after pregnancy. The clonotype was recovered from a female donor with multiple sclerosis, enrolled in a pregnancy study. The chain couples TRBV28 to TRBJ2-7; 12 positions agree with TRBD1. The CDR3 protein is CASSEGQGAYEQYF. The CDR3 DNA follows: TGTGCCAGCAGTGAGGGACAGGGGGCGTACGAGCAGTACTTC.